This T cell receptor beta chain was retrieved from a study of blood T cell repertoires in COVID-19. Here immunoSEQ multiplex PCR was the method, and the copy in TCRdb shows in-frame clones only, minus some. The sample contains approximately 320,000 clones, about nine tenths of which appear only once. The CDR3 totals 13 residues. In germline, CDR1 is GTSNPN, CDR2 SVGIG (reference sequence). V lost 5 bases, J lost 0 bases, and 1 base stayed unmatched. As concerns this clone: This same CDR3 is encoded by further DNA sequences in the sample.

This receptor was obtained from a man in his sixties who had recovered from COVID-19. The genes are TRBV30 and TRBJ1-5; 7 bases are shared with TRBD1. The sample taken for sequencing was PBMCs or T cells enriched from blood (not recorded which). CDR3 in DNA: TGTGCCTGGGGACAGGTTAGCAATCAGCCCCAGCATTTT. Protein sequence: CAWGQVSNQPQHF.